Below, 31 T cell receptor beta chains from the same sample are listed, as sequenced in a study of T cells in women clearing cervical HPV infection. Sequenced by immunoSEQ multiplex PCR; TCRdb stores in-frame clones only, minus some. This repertoire includes around 23,000 clones. What was sequenced was blood buffy coat. These receptors originate from a woman aged 18 to 69 with a cervical HPV16 infection that either progressed to CIN3+ or cleared (not recorded which).

As for this clone: The read ends 3 residues shy of where the CDR3 ends; the end is completed using the germline J gene. This chain links TRBV30 with TRBJ1-1; TRBD1 matches 10 bases. Unmatched junction bases numbered 3, after V lost 3 bases and J lost 5 bases. Germline V CDR1 and CDR2: GTSNPN, SVGIG (reference sequence). This CDR3 contains 13 residues. CDR3 sequence: CAWSRDRGTEAFF. The CDR3 DNA, read in part, is TGTGCCTGGAGCCGGGACAGGGGAACTGAA.

With respect to this clone: The read gets to within 3 residues of the CDR3 end, and the germline J gene fills in the rest. The rearrangement joins TRBV20-1 to TRBJ2-6; D call uncertain. The V gene lost 3 bases and the J gene lost 0 bases, with 9 bases spanning the gap. The V gene's germline CDR1 is DFQATT and CDR2 SNEGSKA (reference sequence). CDR3 length equals 15 residues. CDR3 in amino acids: CSASVHFSGANVLTF. The sequenced part of the CDR3 DNA is TGCAGTGCTAGCGTCCACTTCTCTGGGGCCAACGTC.

A remark on this clone: The CDR3 is cut off 3 residues early in the read; its end comes from the germline J gene. The chain links TRBV18 to TRBJ2-3; 12 bases are shared with TRBD1. V trimming: 5 bases; J trimming: 7 bases; junction bases outside the gene matches: 10. The CDR3 has 16 amino acids. The germline gives CDR1 KGHSH, CDR2 LQKENI. The CDR3 bases that were read are TGTGCCAGCTCATTGTTCGGGACAGGGGGCCGAAATACG. Residues: CASSLFGTGGRNT. The CDR3, in full, reads CASSLFGTGGRNTQYF. The variable domain in full, completed from reference TRBV18 and TRBJ2-3, reads NAGVMQNPRHLVRRRGQEARLRCSPMKGHSHVYWYRQLPEEGLKFMVYLQKENIIDESGMPKERFSAEFPKEGPSILRIQQVVRGDSAAYFCASSLFGTGGRNTQYFGPGTRLTVL.

CDR3 loop: CSARDPAGGRTEAFF. CDR3 DNA, as far as it was read: TGCAGTGCTAGAGATCCGGCAGGAGGGCGCACTGAA. The J gene is TRBJ1-1, the V gene TRBV20-1; the D is unclear. The read falls 3 residues short of the CDR3 end, and the missing part is taken from the germline J gene. The CDR3 runs 15 residues. V lost 0 bases, J lost 4 bases, and 15 bases lay in between. CDR1 is DFQATT, CDR2 SNEGSKA, per germline (reference sequence).

Of note for this clone: The read ends 3 residues early relative to the CDR3; the germline J gene fills the gap. This chain links TRBV4-1 with TRBJ2-1; 8 positions match TRBD2. The V gene's germline CDR1 is MGHRA and CDR2 YSYEKL. This CDR3 has 15 amino acids. V was pared by 3 bases and J by 8 bases, with 9 bases of the junction left unmatched. The CDR3: CASSQVVAGLYEQFF. The DNA read from the CDR3 is TGCGCCAGCAGCCAGGTAGTAGCGGGACTTTATGAG.

With respect to this clone: The read gets to within 3 residues of the CDR3 end, and the germline J gene fills in the rest. V is TRBV30 and J is TRBJ2-1; 7 positions match TRBD2. The V segment lost 5 bases and the J segment 5 bases; nucleotides outside the gene matches: 6. Germline values: CDR1 GTSNPN, CDR2 SVGIG (reference sequence). This CDR3 contains 13 residues. CDR3 region: CAWGVGGDNEQFF. The DNA read from the CDR3 is TGTGCCTGGGGGGTGGGGGGGGACAATGAG. Full variable domain (missing parts from reference TRBV30 and TRBJ2-1): SQTIHQWPATLVQPVGSPLSLECTVEGTSNPNLYWYRQAAGRGLQLLFYSVGIGQISSEVPQNLSASRPQDRQFILSSKKLLLSDSGFYLCAWGVGGDNEQFFGPGTRLTVL.

As to this clone: Read data end 3 residues before the CDR3 end; the end is taken from the germline J gene. The genes are TRBV5-4 and TRBJ2-3; tentatively, D is TRBD2 (6 bases). V lost 4 bases and J lost 0, with 9 bases in between. Per the germline V gene, CDR1 is SGHNT and CDR2 is YYREEE (reference sequence). This CDR3 contains 14 residues. CDR3 DNA (partial): TGTGCCAGCAGCCCGGGGGATAGCACAGATACG. Translation gives CASSPGDSTDT. The CDR3 reads in full as CASSPGDSTDTQYF.

Notes on this clone: With the read ending 3 residues before the CDR3 end, the germline J gene is used to fill in that end. The rearrangement uses TRBV7-3 and TRBJ1-2; TRBD1 matches at 8 bases. With 4 bases clipped from V and 4 bases from J, the junction kept 2 bases outside the gene matches. Germline assignment: CDR1 SGHTA and CDR2 FQGTGA. CDR3 length: 13 residues. CDR3 sequence reads: CASSSGQGYGYTF. The covered CDR3 bases are TGTGCCAGCAGCTCCGGACAGGGCTATGGC.

In the case of this clone: The read gets to within 3 residues of the CDR3 end, and the germline J gene fills in the rest. This chain connects TRBV10-2 to TRBJ2-2; 8 nucleotides line up with TRBD2. This CDR3 has 15 residues. V was pared by 2 bases and J by 5 bases, with 4 bases of the junction left unmatched. Germline V gene sequence: CDR1 WSHSY, CDR2 SAAADI. The CDR3: CASSERGGRTGELFF. CDR3 bases read: TGCGCCAGCAGTGAGCGGGGGGGCCGAACCGGGGAG.

A remark on this clone: The read comes to an end 3 residues before the CDR3 does, leaving the germline J gene to fill in the end. The V gene is TRBV19, the J gene TRBJ1-5, with 9 bases fitting TRBD1. CDR1 and CDR2 from the germline V gene are LNHDA and SQIVND (reference sequence). This CDR3 has 15 residues. J was trimmed by 0 bases and V by 7 bases; bases with no gene match: 4. The sequenced part of the CDR3 DNA is TGTGCCAGTATAAGGACAGGGGATAGCAATCAGCCC. Its translation: CASIRTGDSNQP. The full-length CDR3 reads as CASIRTGDSNQPQHF.

As to this clone: The read ends 3 residues before the CDR3 terminus; that terminus is restored from the germline J gene. This chain connects TRBV19 to TRBJ2-3, with TRBD2 as a possible D gene (7 bases). This CDR3 has 15 residues. CDR1 is LNHDA, CDR2 SQIVND, per germline (reference sequence). CDR3 DNA (partial): TGTGCCAGTAGTACCGAGGGGGGGCCAGTGGAGACG. This codes for CASSTEGGPVET. The whole CDR3 sequence reads CASSTEGGPVETQYF. The entire variable domain, with the rest obtained from reference TRBV19 and TRBJ2-3, is as follows: DGGITQSPKYLFRKEGQNVTLSCEQNLNHDAMYWYRQDPGQGLRLIYYSQIVNDFQKGDIAEGYSVSREKKESFPLTVTSAQKNPTAFYLCASSTEGGPVETQYFGPGTRLTVL.

As regards this clone: The read ends 3 residues before the CDR3 terminus; that terminus is restored from the germline J gene. This sequence joins TRBV19 and TRBJ2-7; D is possibly TRBD2 (5 bases). Germline V gene lookup returns CDR1 LNHDA and CDR2 SQIVND (reference sequence). The CDR3 sequence is 14 residues long. V lost 1 base to trimming and J lost 1 base, with 8 bases between them. The CDR3 bases that were read are TGTGCCAGTAGTATAGCGGGGATATCCTACGAG. Its protein product is CASSIAGISYE. The whole CDR3 region reads CASSIAGISYEQYF.

For this clone: The read gets to within 3 residues of the CDR3 end, and the germline J gene fills in the rest. The chain is built from TRBV7-8 and TRBJ2-7; D perhaps matches TRBD1 (6 bases). This CDR3 has 15 amino acids. V was pared by 5 bases and J by 2 bases, with 16 bases between. The germline gives CDR1 SGHVS, CDR2 FQNEAQ. CDR3 amino acids: CASSQVGTLTYEQYF. The sequenced part of the CDR3 DNA is TGTGCCAGCAGCCAAGTGGGGACACTTACCTACGAG.

On this clone itself: The CDR3 end lies 3 residues beyond the end of the read and is filled in from the germline J gene. The chain couples TRBV30 to TRBJ2-1, with D maybe TRBD1 (5 bases). Germline V lookup: CDR1 GTSNPN, CDR2 SVGIG (reference sequence). This CDR3 region has 14 residues. V dropped 8 bases and J dropped 0 bases, with 14 bases sitting between them. Incomplete CDR3 DNA: TGTGCCGGGCAGACAGCTAGCTCCTACAATGAG. Translating gives CAGQTASSYNE. The whole CDR3 protein reads CAGQTASSYNEQFF.

With respect to this clone: The read finishes 3 residues shy of the CDR3 end, and the germline J gene is used to complete it. The chain carries TRBV11-1 and TRBJ2-3; D gene ambiguous. CDR3 size: 14 residues. Trimming pared 5 bases from V and 0 bases from J, leaving 9 bases between. The germline CDR1 and CDR2 sequences are SGHAT and FQDESV (reference sequence). Partial CDR3 DNA: TGTGCCAGCAGCACAAACCCTAGCACAGATACG. This translates into CASSTNPSTDT. The full-length CDR3 reads as CASSTNPSTDTQYF.

Worth noting for this clone: One end of the junction fails to match germline, which may point to a read error. The CDR3 is cut off 3 residues early in the read; its end comes from the germline J gene. The chain employs TRBV5-5 and TRBJ2-3; D is unclear. In germline, CDR1 is SGHKS, CDR2 YYEKEE (reference sequence). The CDR3 spans 13 residues. The CDR3 protein is CASSPPLSETQYF. The DNA read from the CDR3 is TGTGCCAGCAGCCCCCCCTTATCAGAGACG.

CDR3 region: CASSIILFEGNEKLFF. Partial CDR3 DNA: TGTGCCAGTAGTATTATTCTTTTTGAGGGGAATGAAAAA. The chain is built from TRBV19 and TRBJ1-4; a weak D match, TRBD1 (5 bases). The read ends 3 residues early relative to the CDR3; the germline J gene fills the gap. Trimming stripped 3 bases from V and 5 bases from J, with 16 bases between. The CDR3 runs to 16 residues. Germline loops: CDR1 LNHDA, CDR2 SQIVND (reference sequence).

Of note for this clone: The read stops 3 residues short of the end of the CDR3; the missing end is completed from the germline J gene. This chain joins TRBV5-1 and TRBJ2-6; D unclear. Germline values: CDR1 SGHRS, CDR2 YFSETQ. The CDR3 has 14 amino acids. The V end lost 3 bases, the J end lost 0 bases, and 4 bases lay between the germline ends. The sequenced part of the CDR3 DNA is TGCGCCAGCAGCTACACCTCTGGGGCCAACGTC. It specifies CASSYTSGANV. The whole CDR3 sequence reads CASSYTSGANVLTF.

Remarks on this clone: The missing CDR3 end, 3 residues past where the read stops, is filled in from the germline J gene. The chain has TRBV20-1 and TRBJ1-6; possible D gene TRBD1, 5 bases. The V gene lost 3 bases and the J gene lost 5 bases, with 20 bases spanning the gap. This CDR3 contains 17 residues. Germline V gives CDR1 DFQATT, CDR2 SNEGSKA (reference sequence). The CDR3 loop reads CSASFSGTGTDNSPLHF. The sequenced CDR3 bases are TGCAGTGCTAGTTTTTCGGGAACCGGGACTGATAATTCACCC.

A note on this clone: The read is 3 residues too short to cover the CDR3 end, so that end is filled in from the germline J gene. This chain uses TRBV30 with TRBJ2-3, with D perhaps TRBD2 (5 bases). The CDR3 loop spans 14 amino acids. Trimming left V 8 bases short and J 0 bases short, with 15 bases between. Germline loops: CDR1 GTSNPN, CDR2 SVGIG (reference sequence). The sequenced CDR3 bases are TGTGCCCCGCGGGTCCCCAGAAGCACAGATACG. Amino acids: CAPRVPRSTDT. The complete CDR3 reads CAPRVPRSTDTQYF.

With respect to this clone: The read falls 3 residues short of the CDR3 end, and the missing part is taken from the germline J gene. This chain joins TRBV6-1 and TRBJ2-5, with no clear D. V was shortened by 1 base and J by 3 bases, with 6 bases between the two germline ends. Germline lookup yields CDR1 MNHNS and CDR2 SASEGT. The CDR3 is 13 residues long. The CDR3 here is CASSEVSEETQYF. The part of the CDR3 DNA that was read is TGTGCCAGCAGTGAAGTTAGTGAAGAGACC.

CDR3 protein: CASSLVADRSSYEQYF. The CDR3 DNA, read in part, is TGTGCCAGCAGCTTAGTCGCGGACAGGAGCTCCTACGAG. The V gene is TRBV7-6, the J gene TRBJ2-7, with 7 bases identical to TRBD1. The read comes to an end 3 residues before the CDR3 does, leaving the germline J gene to fill in the end. CDR1 is SGHVS and CDR2 is FNYEAQ in the germline V gene. The CDR3 length is 16 residues. Unmatched junction bases numbered 6, after V lost 1 base and J lost 0 bases.

The CDR3 is CASSDTRDRAFGYTF. CDR3 DNA, as far as it was read: TGTGCCAGCAGTGACACCCGGGACAGGGCTTTTGGC. The chain employs TRBV6-1 and TRBJ1-2; 9 bases line up with TRBD1. The read stops 3 residues short of the end of the CDR3; the missing end is completed from the germline J gene. Germline CDR1 and CDR2: MNHNS and SASEGT. J lost 7 bases, V lost 3 bases, and 9 bases had no gene match. The CDR3 has 15 amino acids.

As concerns this clone: The observed sequence ends 3 residues before the CDR3 terminus, with the missing tail filled in from the germline J gene. The genes are TRBV9 and TRBJ2-2; D call uncertain. Trimming removed 2 bases from V and 3 bases from J, with 8 bases in between. CDR3 size: 14 residues. Germline V gives CDR1 SGDLS, CDR2 YYNGEE. Here the CDR3 reads CASSVWQDTGELFF. The sequenced CDR3 bases are TGTGCCAGCAGCGTGTGGCAGGACACCGGGGAG.

About this clone itself: The CDR3 end lies 3 residues beyond the end of the read and is filled in from the germline J gene. The V call is TRBV20-1, the J call TRBJ2-7; 7 bases are shared with TRBD1. The junction had 7 bases not matched to a gene; V was cut back by 3 bases and J by 2 bases. Per germline, CDR1 DFQATT and CDR2 SNEGSKA (reference sequence). This CDR3 region has 14 residues. CDR3 bases read: TGCAGTGCTAGCGGACAGGAGTCTGCCTACGAG. This gives the protein CSASGQESAYE. The full CDR3 is CSASGQESAYEQYF.

On this clone: The read finishes 3 residues shy of the CDR3 end, and the germline J gene is used to complete it. The V and J genes are TRBV5-1 and TRBJ2-2; 8 bases agree with TRBD1. Germline CDR1 reads SGHRS; CDR2 reads YFSETQ. The CDR3 has 14 amino acids. The CDR3 here is CASSSRGQAEKLFF. CDR3 DNA, as far as it was read: TGCGCCAGCTCCTCTCGGGGACAGGCGGAAAAG.

Comment on this clone: The read stops 3 residues short of the end of the CDR3; the missing end is completed from the germline J gene. The genes are TRBV20-1 and TRBJ2-2, with 9 bases identical to TRBD1. Per germline, CDR1 DFQATT and CDR2 SNEGSKA (reference sequence). CDR3 length equals 14 residues. Incomplete CDR3 DNA: TGCAGTGGGACGAGGCGGGACAGGGATGAAAAG. It codes for CSGTRRDRDEK. The complete CDR3 protein is CSGTRRDRDEKLFF.

The CDR3 here is CAWRGGTGGYNEQFF. CDR3 bases read: TGTGCCTGGAGGGGGGGAACAGGAGGCTACAATGAG. V and J are TRBV30 and TRBJ2-1; the D gene is possibly TRBD2 (6 bases). The read halts 3 residues ahead of the CDR3 end, with the missing end drawn from the germline J gene. CDR1 and CDR2 (germline): GTSNPN, SVGIG (reference sequence). This CDR3 comprises 15 residues. The germline V and J ends were trimmed by 3 bases and 3 bases, with 15 bases remaining between them.

Of note for this clone: The read terminates 3 residues before the CDR3 end, so the remaining end is supplied by the germline J gene. The chain employs TRBV6-1 and TRBJ1-1; 9 bases match TRBD1. The germline V gene has CDR1 MNHNS and CDR2 SASEGT. This CDR3 region has 14 residues. The V and J ends lost 4 bases and 4 bases, in that order; junction bases with no gene match: 4. The chain's CDR3 is CASSGTGVGTEAFF. The CDR3 bases that were read are TGTGCCAGCAGTGGGACAGGGGTGGGCACTGAA.

Details on this clone: The CDR3 extends 3 residues past the end of the read, so its final part is completed from the germline J gene. This chain uses TRBV10-3 with TRBJ1-1, with 7 bases lining up with TRBD1. The germline V gene encodes CDR1 ENHRY and CDR2 SYGVKD. The CDR3 spans 16 residues. V lost 3 bases, J lost 5 bases, and 12 bases stayed unmatched. The CDR3 region is CAISERPGQSVTEAFF. The DNA read from the CDR3 is TGTGCCATCAGTGAAAGACCGGGACAGTCTGTAACTGAA.

As to this clone: Read sequence stops 3 residues before the CDR3 end, and the germline J gene provides the missing end. The chain links TRBV12-3 or TRBV12-4 to TRBJ1-1, with D unresolved. The V and J ends lost 8 bases and 0 bases respectively, with 10 bases between them. This CDR3 is built from 13 residues. The CDR3 bases that were read are TGTGCCAGCCAACCAAACATGAACACTGAA. It is translated as CASQPNMNTE. From start to end, the CDR3 is CASQPNMNTEAFF.